These 30 T cell receptor beta chains share one sample of origin, sequenced in a study of T cell responses to AZD1222 COVID-19 vaccine. TCRdb keeps only in-frame clones here, not all; method: immunoSEQ multiplex PCR. The repertoire holds about 84,000 clones, with roughly 87% as singletons. The sequencing used peripheral blood, collected on day 0 of AZD1222 vaccination. Source of these receptors: an adult in good health.

The chain links TRBV12-3 or TRBV12-4 to TRBJ1-1, with a weak D call TRBD1 (5 bases). V lost 10 bases and J lost 1, with 13 bases in between. The CDR3 is 13 residues long. The CDR3 here is CATGRQWNTEAFF. The CDR3 DNA follows: TGTGCCACCGGGCGACAGTGGAACACTGAAGCTTTCTTT.

The V gene is TRBV12-3 or TRBV12-4, the J gene TRBJ1-2, with TRBD1 as a possible D gene (6 bases). The CDR3 runs 12 residues. The V gene lost 5 bases and the J gene lost 7 bases, with 11 bases spanning the gap. CDR3 protein: CASSETGPGYTF. The CDR3 DNA sequence: TGTGCCAGCAGTGAGACAGGTCCTGGCTACACCTTC.

The sample holds one count of this clone. The chain links TRBV14 to TRBJ1-1; 9 nucleotides align to TRBD1. Germline-derived CDR1 and CDR2 are SGHDN and FVKESK. V was clipped by 3 bases and J by 6 bases; unmatched bases: 8. This CDR3 has 15 amino acids. The CDR3: CASSHRGQGSAEAFF. The CDR3 nucleotides are TGTGCCAGCAGCCATCGGGGACAGGGATCTGCTGAAGCTTTCTTT.

This clone was counted a single time. V gene TRBV2 combines with J gene TRBJ1-5, with D unclear. Trimming pared 6 bases from V and 9 bases from J, leaving 12 bases between. Germline CDR1 SNHLY, CDR2 FYNNEI. The CDR3 contains 12 residues. The CDR3 nucleotides are TGTGCCAGCAGGCCTGACTCGGGGCCCCAGCATTTT. It encodes CASRPDSGPQHF.

This sequence joins TRBV9 and TRBJ1-3; D gene unclear. Germline V gene sequence: CDR1 SGDLS, CDR2 YYNGEE. CDR3 length: 12 amino acids. Trimming removed 0 bases at V and 5 bases at J, with 3 bases between. CDR3 sequence reads: CASSVDRNTIYF. CDR3 coding DNA: TGTGCCAGCAGCGTAGACCGAAACACCATATATTTT.

The chain carries TRBV19 and TRBJ2-7, with 13 bases matching TRBD2. Germline CDR1 and CDR2: LNHDA and SQIVND (reference sequence). The trim removed 5 bases at V and 6 bases at J, leaving 10 bases unmatched. The CDR3 extends over 16 amino acids. CDR3 bases: TGTGCCAGTAGTCGACTAACTAGCGGGAGGGCCGGCGAGCAGTACTTC. Translating it yields CASSRLTSGRAGEQYF.

The chain joins TRBV11-3 to TRBJ2-1, with D unresolved. The V and J ends lost 5 bases and 6 bases respectively, with 17 bases between them. Germline CDR1 reads SGHNT; CDR2 reads YENEEA. The CDR3 loop spans 15 amino acids. As DNA, the CDR3 is TGTGCCAGCAGCCCTTCCCTTGGATCGCGCAATGAGCAGTTCTTC. This encodes CASSPSLGSRNEQFF.

The chain recombines TRBV12-3 or TRBV12-4 with TRBJ1-1, with D tentatively TRBD1 (5 bases). The CDR3 is 11 amino acids. V lost 3 bases and J 6 bases, leaving 5 bases between the germline ends. CDR3 in DNA: TGTGCCAGCAGTTTGACAGCTGAAGCTTTCTTT. It is translated as CASSLTAEAFF.

In the case of this clone: Additional DNA sequences in this sample encode the identical CDR3. The chain links TRBV5-1 to TRBJ1-2; TRBD1 is a possible D gene (5 bases). In germline, CDR1 is SGHRS, CDR2 YFSETQ. The CDR3 loop spans 13 amino acids. The germline V and J ends were trimmed by 0 bases and 6 bases, with 9 bases remaining between them. CDR3 region: CASSLGQGNGYTF. As DNA, the CDR3 is TGCGCCAGCAGCTTGGGGCAGGGCAATGGCTACACCTTC.

This sequence joins TRBV5-1 and TRBJ2-7; 9 positions agree with TRBD1. Trimming removed 4 bases from V and 5 bases from J; junction bases left unmatched: 7. Per the germline V gene, CDR1 is SGHRS and CDR2 is YFSETQ. The CDR3 sequence is 14 residues long. In DNA form, the CDR3 reads TGCGCCAGCAGCCCGCGACAGGGGGTCCACGAGCAGTACTTC. The encoded protein is CASSPRQGVHEQYF. Looking up the rest from reference TRBV5-1 and TRBJ2-7 gives the full variable domain: KAGVTQTPRYLIKTRGQQVTLSCSPISGHRSVSWYQQTPGQGLQFLFEYFSETQRNKGNFPGRFSGRQFSNSRSEMNVSTLELGDSALYLCASSPRQGVHEQYFGPGTRLTVT.

This rearrangement joins TRBV2 to TRBJ1-5, with 7 bases aligning to TRBD1. Per germline, CDR1 SNHLY and CDR2 FYNNEI. This CDR3 is 14 amino acids long. V shed 6 bases and J 6 bases; nucleotides not matched to a gene: 8. The CDR3 region is CASRGGGSSQPQHF. CDR3 nucleotides: TGTGCCAGCAGGGGAGGGGGCTCCAGTCAGCCCCAGCATTTT.

The J gene is TRBJ2-7, the V gene TRBV19, with TRBD2 as a possible D gene (6 bases). Germline V gene data show CDR1 as LNHDA and CDR2 as SQIVND (reference sequence). The CDR3 totals 15 residues. With 1 base removed from V and 0 bases from J, the gap between germline ends came to 10 bases. The CDR3 reads CASSIVWGVSYEQYF. For the CDR3, the DNA is TGTGCCAGTAGTATAGTTTGGGGGGTCTCCTACGAGCAGTACTTC. The entire variable domain, with the rest obtained from reference TRBV19 and TRBJ2-7, is as follows: DGGITQSPKYLFRKEGQNVTLSCEQNLNHDAMYWYRQDPGQGLRLIYYSQIVNDFQKGDIAEGYSVSREKKESFPLTVTSAQKNPTAFYLCASSIVWGVSYEQYFGPGTRLTVT.

The V call is TRBV3-1 (or the pseudogene TRBV3-2), the J call TRBJ2-2, with 9 bases that match TRBD2. The CDR3 runs to 15 residues. Germline CDR1 and CDR2: LGHDT and YNNKEL (reference sequence). V was pared by 5 bases and J by 7 bases, with 8 bases of the junction left unmatched. This CDR3 is CASSNTGTSYGELFF. The CDR3 DNA reads TGTGCCAGCAGCAACACCGGGACTAGCTACGGGGAGCTGTTTTTT.

J is TRBJ1-6 and V is TRBV28; D uncertain. CDR1 and CDR2 (germline): MDHEN, SYDVKM. This CDR3 has 14 amino acids. Trimming cost V 5 bases and J 7 bases, with 12 bases left between them. This chain's CDR3 is CASSPRFGNSPLHF. The CDR3 DNA reads TGTGCCAGCAGTCCCCGTTTTGGGAATTCACCCCTCCACTTT.

This clone was picked up one time. V usage is TRBV19 and J usage is TRBJ2-7; no reliable D call. Trimming left V 3 bases short and J 3 bases short, with 9 bases between. Germline values: CDR1 LNHDA, CDR2 SQIVND (reference sequence). This CDR3 spans 13 amino acids. The CDR3, as DNA: TGTGCCAGTAGTATTACAGAGTACTACGAGCAGTACTTC. Its protein product is CASSITEYYEQYF.

CDR3 in amino acids: CSASSGRDLLEKLFF. DNA for the CDR3: TGCAGTGCTAGTTCGGGGCGCGATCTTCTTGAAAAACTGTTTTTT. The rearrangement uses TRBV20-1 and TRBJ1-4; tentative D call: TRBD1 (5 bases). Germline V gene sequence: CDR1 DFQATT, CDR2 SNEGSKA (reference sequence). V lost 3 bases to trimming and J lost 7 bases, with 18 bases between them. The CDR3 has 15 residues.

The chain uses TRBV27 and TRBJ1-5; D gene ambiguous. With 3 bases removed from V and 6 bases from J, the gap between germline ends came to 9 bases. CDR1 is MNHEY, CDR2 SMNVEV, per germline (reference sequence). This CDR3 comprises 13 residues. CDR3 in DNA: TGTGCCAGCAGTTTCGGGCGTGGTCAGCCCCAGCATTTT. The encoded protein is CASSFGRGQPQHF.

This chain connects TRBV27 to TRBJ2-6; TRBD2 might be the D (6 bases). CDR1 is MNHEY and CDR2 is SMNVEV in the germline V gene (reference sequence). CDR3 length: 14 amino acids. Trimming removed 7 bases from V and 1 base from J, with 8 bases in between. The CDR3 protein is CASTEGSGANVLTF. The CDR3 DNA sequence: TGTGCCAGCACGGAGGGGTCTGGGGCCAACGTCCTGACTTTC.

This chain links TRBV7-8 with TRBJ1-3, with a possible D match to TRBD1 (5 bases). Trimming removed 4 bases at V and 2 bases at J, with 18 bases between. The CDR3 extends over 17 amino acids. Per germline, CDR1 SGHVS and CDR2 FQNEAQ. For the CDR3, the DNA is TGTGCCAGCAGCTCGAGACCCGCCGGGACGACTGGAAACACCATATATTTT. This codes for CASSSRPAGTTGNTIYF.

This chain joins TRBV12-3 or TRBV12-4 and TRBJ1-5; D gene unclear. The CDR3 has 13 amino acids. V was shortened by 10 bases and J by 4 bases, with 14 bases between the two germline ends. In DNA, the CDR3 is TGTGCCACCCGGGGAGCCCTTAATCAGCCCCAGCATTTT. Its translation: CATRGALNQPQHF.

This clone came up a few times. The rearrangement uses TRBV12-3 or TRBV12-4 and TRBJ1-1; D is perhaps TRBD1 (5 bases). With 5 bases removed from V and 10 bases from J, the gap between germline ends came to 17 bases. The CDR3 length is 13 residues. The DNA of the CDR3 is TGTGCCAGCAGTATATCCTCGGGGCCGGCAGCTTTCTTT. Protein product: CASSISSGPAAFF.

The chain uses TRBV7-2 and TRBJ2-7; D gene ambiguous. Germline V gene lookup returns CDR1 SGHTA and CDR2 FQGNSA. The CDR3 extends over 12 amino acids. V lost 0 bases and J lost 4, with 4 bases in between. CDR3 nucleotide sequence: TGTGCCAGCAGCTTAGCCCCTTACGAGCAGTACTTC. Protein sequence: CASSLAPYEQYF.

CDR3: CASRGQGAVYEQYF. The CDR3 nucleotides are TGTGCCAGCAGAGGACAGGGGGCAGTCTACGAGCAGTACTTC. The chain couples TRBV2 to TRBJ2-7; 11 nucleotides align to TRBD1. Germline V gene lookup returns CDR1 SNHLY and CDR2 FYNNEI. The CDR3 is 14 residues long. With 6 bases clipped from V and 3 bases from J, the junction kept 4 bases outside the gene matches.

This clone has just a few counts. Because the CDR3 is missing its conserved closing phenylalanine or tryptophan, this is likely a read error. The DNA is omitted, as the CDR3 cannot be located on it reliably, and the CDR3 follows TCRdb's listing. The chain carries TRBV2 and TRBJ1-1. Germline-derived CDR1 and CDR2 are SNHLY and FYNNEI. The CDR3 length is 10 residues, termini included. CDR3 protein: CASSEALWGI.

V is TRBV18 and J is TRBJ1-1, with D unclear. Deletions cut 0 bases from V and 4 bases from J, with 6 bases between. This CDR3 is 13 amino acids long. The germline gives CDR1 KGHSH, CDR2 LQKENI. As DNA, the CDR3 is TGTGCCAGCTCACCACCCGGTATCACTGAAGCTTTCTTT. It encodes CASSPPGITEAFF.

The genes are TRBV5-1 and TRBJ2-7, with 10 bases identical to TRBD1. Per the germline V gene, CDR1 is SGHRS and CDR2 is YFSETQ. With 6 bases clipped from V and 6 bases from J, the junction kept 12 bases outside the gene matches. This CDR3 spans 15 amino acids. The CDR3 DNA sequence: TGCGCCAGCAAAATCTCCGGGACAGGGGCCCTCGAGCAGTACTTC. It is translated as CASKISGTGALEQYF.

This chain joins TRBV5-1 and TRBJ2-1; TRBD1 aligns across 10 bases. The V gene's germline CDR1 is SGHRS and CDR2 YFSETQ. The CDR3 runs 15 residues. V was clipped by 0 bases and J by 7 bases; unmatched bases: 4. CDR3 sequence (DNA): TGCGCCAGCAGCTTGGTGGACAGGGGGTTTAATGAGCAGTTCTTC. This gives the protein CASSLVDRGFNEQFF.

The chain carries TRBV5-4 and TRBJ2-7; TRBD2 matches 7 bases. The V segment lost 4 bases and the J segment 0 bases; nucleotides outside the gene matches: 10. Germline V CDR1 and CDR2: SGHNT, YYREEE (reference sequence). The CDR3 runs 16 residues. CDR3 DNA: TGTGCCAGCAGCCTCGCCGGCAGCGGGACCTCCTACGAGCAGTACTTC. Its translation: CASSLAGSGTSYEQYF.

The rearrangement uses TRBV19 and TRBJ1-1; D is unresolved. The V and J ends lost 5 bases and 3 bases respectively, with 10 bases between them. The germline CDR1 and CDR2 sequences are LNHDA and SQIVND (reference sequence). The CDR3 covers 13 residues. This chain's CDR3 is CASSQVSYTEAFF. Here the CDR3 DNA reads TGTGCCAGTAGTCAGGTTTCTTACACTGAAGCTTTCTTT. Variable domain in full (rest from reference TRBV19 and TRBJ1-1): DGGITQSPKYLFRKEGQNVTLSCEQNLNHDAMYWYRQDPGQGLRLIYYSQIVNDFQKGDIAEGYSVSREKKESFPLTVTSAQKNPTAFYLCASSQVSYTEAFFGQGTRLTVV.

The chain joins TRBV10-1 to TRBJ2-1; 8 bases match TRBD2. Per germline, CDR1 WNHNN and CDR2 SYGVQD (reference sequence). The CDR3 runs 17 residues. Trimming at V came to 0 bases and at J to 0 bases, leaving 4 bases not matched to a gene. CDR3 bases: TGCGCCAGCAGTGAGTCACTTAGCGGGGCCTCCTACAATGAGCAGTTCTTC. It yields the protein CASSESLSGASYNEQFF.